One sample yielded the 20 T cell receptor beta chains listed below, sequenced in a study of control samples from healthy donors and cancer patients. Libraries were prepared by immunoSEQ multiplex PCR; TCRdb keeps only in-frame clonotypes and omits some of them. The sample records approximately 99,000 clones, about 80% being singletons. Sequenced material: blood. Source of these receptors: a man between 18 and 35 years old in good health.

V gene TRBV30 combines with J gene TRBJ1-6; a weak D match, TRBD1 (6 bases). The CDR3 is 14 residues long. Trimming took 1 base from V and 10 from J, leaving 14 bases between them. Germline CDR1 is GTSNPN and CDR2 is SVGIG (reference sequence). CDR3: CAWSAQGSGSPLHF. The CDR3 nucleotides read TGTGCCTGGAGTGCTCAGGGGTCGGGATCACCCCTCCACTTT. Together with reference TRBV30 and TRBJ1-6, the CDR3 gives the full variable domain: SQTIHQWPATLVQPVGSPLSLECTVEGTSNPNLYWYRQAAGRGLQLLFYSVGIGQISSEVPQNLSASRPQDRQFILSSKKLLLSDSGFYLCAWSAQGSGSPLHFGNGTRLTVT.

This clone appeared once. This sequence joins TRBV6-2 or TRBV6-3 and TRBJ1-2, with TRBD1 as a possible D gene (6 bases). Trimming cost V 6 bases and J 2 bases, with 10 bases left between them. CDR3 length: 13 amino acids. The germline gives CDR1 MNHEY, CDR2 SVGEGT. The CDR3 spells CASRYRENYGYTF. CDR3 DNA: TGTGCCAGCAGATACAGGGAAAACTATGGCTACACCTTC.

The genes are TRBV11-1 and TRBJ1-1, with D tentatively TRBD1 (5 bases). This CDR3 has 14 residues. CDR1 SGHAT and CDR2 FQDESV come from the germline V gene (reference sequence). V gave up 1 base and J gave up 6 bases, with 12 bases separating them. Here the CDR3 DNA reads TGTGCCAGCAGCTTAGAGGGGAATACGCCTGAAGCTTTCTTT. It translates to CASSLEGNTPEAFF.

The CDR3 loop is CASSLAVVGGMTEAFF. CDR3 DNA sequence: TGTGCCAGCAGCTTAGCGGTGGTGGGGGGCATGACTGAAGCTTTCTTT. The gene calls are TRBV7-6 and TRBJ1-1, with D possibly matching TRBD1 (6 bases). V shed 0 bases and J shed 5 bases, with 16 bases lying between them. The CDR3 is made up of 16 amino acids. Germline V lookup: CDR1 SGHVS, CDR2 FNYEAQ.

The chain employs TRBV19 and TRBJ2-4, with 12 bases matching TRBD2. Germline values: CDR1 LNHDA, CDR2 SQIVND (reference sequence). V lost 4 bases to trimming and J lost 2 bases; unmatched junction nucleotides: 6. This CDR3 has 17 residues. The CDR3 region has the DNA TGTGCCAGTAGTAAACCTAGCGGGGGGGCAACCAAAAACATTCAGTACTTC. Protein: CASSKPSGGATKNIQYF.

The rearrangement uses TRBV6-5 and TRBJ1-6; possible D gene TRBD1, 6 bases. CDR3 length: 15 residues. V gave up 2 bases and J gave up 9 bases, with 14 bases separating them. From germline, CDR1 is MNHEY and CDR2 SVGAGI. In DNA form, the CDR3 reads TGTGCCAGCAGTTACGGCGGGACAATGCGTTCACCCCTCCACTTT. This sequence encodes CASSYGGTMRSPLHF.

This clone was picked up a small number of times. The chain employs TRBV24-1 and TRBJ2-3; D is uncertain. CDR3 length: 11 amino acids. Germline V gene sequence: CDR1 KGHDR, CDR2 SFDVKD. The V and J ends lost 7 bases and 2 bases respectively, with 3 bases between them. DNA of the CDR3: TGTGCCACCAGCTACACAGATACGCAGTATTTT. Residues: CATSYTDTQYF.

This clone appeared a few times. This rearrangement joins TRBV28 to TRBJ1-4, with unresolved D. CDR3 length: 15 residues. Trimming pared 2 bases from V and 1 base from J, leaving 8 bases between. Germline assignment: CDR1 MDHEN and CDR2 SYDVKM. CDR3 sequence: CASSLKLETNEKLFF. The CDR3, as DNA: TGTGCCAGCAGTTTAAAGTTGGAAACTAATGAAAAACTGTTTTTT. Full variable domain (rest looked up from reference TRBV28 and TRBJ1-4): DVKVTQSSRYLVKRTGEKVFLECVQDMDHENMFWYRQDPGLGLRLIYFSYDVKMKEKGDIPEGYSVSREKKERFSLILESASTNQTSMYLCASSLKLETNEKLFFGSGTQLSVL.

The genes are TRBV7-9 and TRBJ1-3; D gene uncertain. The germline CDR1 and CDR2 sequences are SEHNR and FQNEAQ (reference sequence). This CDR3 has 16 residues. Trimming took 4 bases from V and 0 from J, leaving 13 bases between them. The CDR3 loop reads CASSSGSGHSGNTIYF. The CDR3 nucleotides read TGTGCCAGCAGCTCTGGGTCCGGGCACTCTGGAAACACCATATATTTT.

The rearrangement joins TRBV14 to TRBJ2-3, with TRBD2 matching 10 bases. V trimming: 4 bases; J trimming: 2 bases; junction bases outside the gene matches: 9. The germline V gene encodes CDR1 SGHDN and CDR2 FVKESK. The CDR3 runs to 17 residues. The CDR3, as DNA: TGTGCCAGCAGCCGTCCCATAGCGGGGGGCACCACAGATACGCAGTATTTT. Amino acids: CASSRPIAGGTTDTQYF.

V is TRBV3-1 (or the pseudogene TRBV3-2) and J is TRBJ1-1; D gene uncertain. Germline lookup yields CDR1 LGHDT and CDR2 YNNKEL (reference sequence). Trimming removed 4 bases at V and 2 bases at J, with 11 bases between. CDR3 length: 14 amino acids. The CDR3, as DNA: TGTGCCAGCAGCCCAACCAGAGCAAACACTGAAGCTTTCTTT. Its protein product is CASSPTRANTEAFF.

This chain connects TRBV12-3 or TRBV12-4 to TRBJ2-1, with a tentative D call TRBD2 (5 bases). The V gene lost 5 bases and the J gene lost 8 bases, with 13 bases spanning the gap. The length of the CDR3 is 13 residues. CDR3 coding DNA: TGTGCCAGCAGTAACCCGGTCGGGGATGAGCAGTTCTTC. This sequence encodes CASSNPVGDEQFF.

This clone appeared a single time. The chain uses TRBV2 and TRBJ1-3; perhaps TRBD1 as D (5 bases). Germline lookup yields CDR1 SNHLY and CDR2 FYNNEI. The CDR3 totals 16 residues. V lost 3 bases to trimming and J lost 3 bases, with 15 bases between them. DNA for the CDR3: TGTGCCAGCAGTGATCCGGGACCCCAATTTGGAAACACCATATATTTT. It translates to CASSDPGPQFGNTIYF.

This rearrangement joins TRBV4-1 to TRBJ2-2; 7 bases match TRBD1. Looked up from germline, CDR1 is MGHRA and CDR2 is YSYEKL. V was clipped by 1 base and J by 2 bases; unmatched bases: 7. CDR3 length: 17 residues. For the CDR3, the DNA is TGCGCCAGCAGCCAAGTCCTGGACAGGACAAACACCGGGGAGCTGTTTTTT. The encoded protein is CASSQVLDRTNTGELFF.

This clone was seen a handful of times. The genes are TRBV29-1 and TRBJ1-6; no clear D gene. The germline V gene has CDR1 SQVTM and CDR2 ANQGSEA. The CDR3 runs 14 residues. Trimming removed 6 bases from V and 7 bases from J, with 16 bases in between. The CDR3 DNA follows: TGCAGCGTCCCGTGGGAGGGAGTGAATTCACCCCTCCACTTT. It yields the protein CSVPWEGVNSPLHF.

V gene TRBV25-1 combines with J gene TRBJ2-5; D gene unclear. This CDR3 comprises 14 residues. The germline V and J ends were trimmed by 5 bases and 5 bases, with 15 bases remaining between them. Germline lookup yields CDR1 MGHDK and CDR2 SYGVNS. The CDR3 reads CASSRTPDRETQYF. The CDR3 bases are TGTGCCAGCAGTAGGACCCCGGACCGGGAGACCCAGTACTTC.

The chain recombines TRBV2 with TRBJ1-6; the D is unclear. Germline assignment: CDR1 SNHLY and CDR2 FYNNEI. The CDR3 has 10 residues. V was shortened by 6 bases and J by 7 bases, with 1 base between the two germline ends. CDR3 region: CASRNSPLHF. The CDR3 DNA reads TGTGCCAGCAGGAATTCACCCCTCCACTTT. The whole variable domain, filled in from reference TRBV2 and TRBJ1-6, reads EPEVTQTPSHQVTQMGQEVILRCVPISNHLYFYWYRQILGQKVEFLVSFYNNEISEKSEIFDDQFSVERPDGSNFTLKIRSTKLEDSAMYFCASRNSPLHFGNGTRLTVT.

The chain links TRBV30 to TRBJ2-7; D might be TRBD2 (6 bases). V lost 3 bases and J lost 1, with 22 bases in between. This CDR3 has 17 amino acids. From germline, CDR1 is GTSNPN and CDR2 SVGIG (reference sequence). This CDR3 is CAWSPKVDYRTSYEQYF. In nucleotides, the CDR3 is TGTGCCTGGAGCCCTAAAGTGGACTACAGGACATCCTACGAGCAGTACTTC.

In this sample, this clone turned up once. In DNA form, the CDR3 reads TGTGCCAGCAGTCGGGATAAGGGGGCCGATGGAAACACCATATATTTT. Protein sequence: CASSRDKGADGNTIYF. The chain employs TRBV4-2 and TRBJ1-3; the match to TRBD1 covers 7 bases. CDR3 size: 16 residues. From germline, CDR1 is LGHNA and CDR2 YNFKEQ. J lost 3 bases, V lost 6 bases, and 11 bases had no gene match.

The gene calls are TRBV25-1 and TRBJ1-4, with a weak D call TRBD1 (5 bases). The V end was cut by 1 base, the J end by 6 bases, with 15 bases between. Germline V lookup: CDR1 MGHDK, CDR2 SYGVNS. This CDR3 has 16 residues. Here the CDR3 reads CASSESGPRFDEKLFF. CDR3 in DNA: TGTGCCAGCAGTGAATCAGGGCCCAGATTTGATGAAAAACTGTTTTTT.